These 9 T cell receptor beta chains originate from one sample sequenced in a study of PD-L1 blockade in urothelial cancer. Only in-frame clones appear in the TCRdb table, and some are missing; sequencing was by immunoSEQ multiplex PCR. The sample yields about 80,000 clones, around 90% seen once. Sequenced material: PBMCs, taken around atezolizumab (anti-PD-L1) treatment. These receptor sequences come from a woman aged 70-85 years with urothelial cancer.

This chain connects TRBV7-2 to TRBJ1-2; D ambiguous. V shed 5 bases and J shed 8 bases, with 12 bases lying between them. Germline CDR1 SGHTA, CDR2 FQGNSA. The CDR3 covers 12 residues. CDR3 sequence reads: CASSKQVWGYTF. In nucleotides, the CDR3 is TGTGCCAGCAGCAAGCAAGTCTGGGGCTACACCTTC.

The chain has TRBV30 and TRBJ2-1; TRBD2 aligns across 11 bases. Germline lookup yields CDR1 GTSNPN and CDR2 SVGIG (reference sequence). The CDR3 sequence is 16 residues long. The ends lost 2 bases at V and 9 bases at J; junction bases unmatched: 12. CDR3 sequence: CAWSRISGGAIGEQFF. The DNA for the CDR3 is TGTGCCTGGAGTCGTATTAGCGGGGGGGCTATCGGTGAGCAGTTCTTC.

The chain links TRBV5-1 to TRBJ1-3, with D perhaps matching TRBD1 (5 bases). There are 15 residues in the CDR3. Germline CDR1 is SGHRS and CDR2 is YFSETQ. Trimming pared 5 bases from V and 4 bases from J, leaving 16 bases between. The CDR3 DNA follows: TGCGCCAGCAGGCCTACGGGACTTTCAGGAAACACCATATATTTT. It yields the protein CASRPTGLSGNTIYF.

This sequence joins TRBV4-2 and TRBJ1-3, with D unresolved. V lost 1 base and J lost 1, with 14 bases in between. The CDR3 is 17 amino acids. From germline, CDR1 is LGHNA and CDR2 YNFKEQ. The CDR3 is CASSQAPLSYSGNTIYF. CDR3 nucleotide sequence: TGTGCCAGCAGCCAAGCCCCCCTGAGTTATTCTGGAAACACCATATATTTT.

The chain combines TRBV5-1 with TRBJ2-7, with D uncertain. The CDR3 sequence is 13 residues long. The V end lost 2 bases, the J end lost 0 bases, and 6 bases lay between the germline ends. From germline, CDR1 is SGHRS and CDR2 YFSETQ. The CDR3 nucleotides read TGCGCCAGCAGCTTATACAACTCCTACGAGCAGTACTTC. It encodes CASSLYNSYEQYF.

The J gene is TRBJ1-5, the V gene TRBV27; tentatively, D is TRBD1 (6 bases). CDR1 and CDR2 from the germline V gene are MNHEY and SMNVEV (reference sequence). This CDR3 comprises 15 residues. Trimming took off 5 bases at V and 2 bases at J, with 13 bases between the two ends. CDR3 sequence (DNA): TGTGCCAGCAGTAGCGGAGAGGGGGGCAATCAGCCCCAGCATTTT. As protein: CASSSGEGGNQPQHF.

The rearrangement uses TRBV9 and TRBJ2-7; TRBD2 matches 11 bases. The V gene end was trimmed by 2 bases and the J gene end by 4 bases; junction bases not matched to a gene: 5. The length of the CDR3 is 15 residues. Germline CDR1 and CDR2: SGDLS and YYNGEE. The DNA of the CDR3 is TGTGCCAGCAGCGTCTCCGGGACTAGCGGATACGAGCAGTACTTC. This translates into CASSVSGTSGYEQYF.

This chain links TRBV30 with TRBJ2-1; the match to TRBD1 covers 10 bases. V lost 4 bases to trimming and J lost 2 bases; unmatched junction nucleotides: 11. The germline V gene has CDR1 GTSNPN and CDR2 SVGIG (reference sequence). This CDR3 has 17 residues. The chain's CDR3 is CAWTKPLGQGTYNEQFF. The CDR3 bases are TGTGCCTGGACCAAACCTCTGGGACAGGGGACCTACAATGAGCAGTTCTTC.

This chain links TRBV4-3 with TRBJ2-1, with a weak D call TRBD2 (5 bases). Trimming took 1 base from V and 1 from J, leaving 5 bases between them. The CDR3 has 14 amino acids. Germline V lookup: CDR1 LGHNA, CDR2 YSLEER. CDR3 loop: CASSQAGSYNEQFF. CDR3 nucleotide sequence: TGCGCCAGCAGCCAAGCGGGGTCCTACAATGAGCAGTTCTTC.